The 17 T cell receptor beta chains below all came from one sample that was sequenced in a study of shared T cell receptors in the human thymus. Here immunoSEQ multiplex PCR was the method, and the copy in TCRdb shows in-frame clones only, minus some. The sample contains over 450,000 clones, roughly 74% of which appear only once. The same sample was also studied in work on human thymus T cells.

The sample comprised thymocytes. The receptors come from a boy under three years old with a congenital heart defect.

There are a few counts of this clone. This chain uses TRBV27 with TRBJ2-1; TRBD1 matches at 9 bases. There are 14 residues in the CDR3. V lost 7 bases and J lost 9; bases outside the gene matches: 10. Per the germline V gene, CDR1 is MNHEY and CDR2 is SMNVEV (reference sequence). The CDR3 protein is CASKLGQGIGEQFF. The CDR3 DNA follows: TGTGCCAGCAAACTGGGACAGGGAATCGGTGAGCAGTTCTTC.

The rearrangement joins TRBV30 to TRBJ2-1; 10 nucleotides agree with TRBD2. In germline, CDR1 is GTSNPN, CDR2 SVGIG (reference sequence). The CDR3 loop spans 14 amino acids. V lost 4 bases to trimming and J lost 5 bases; unmatched junction nucleotides: 5. The CDR3 region has the DNA TGTGCCTGGACCAAGCGGGAGGGTAACAATGAGCAGTTCTTC. It codes for CAWTKREGNNEQFF.

The chain combines TRBV4-3 with TRBJ2-7; maybe TRBD2 (5 bases). The CDR3 totals 15 residues. V lost 3 bases to trimming and J lost 0 bases, with 12 bases between them. From germline, CDR1 is LGHNA and CDR2 YSLEER. The CDR3 DNA is TGCGCCAGCAGCCATCAGAGGGCGGACTCCTACGAGCAGTACTTC. This encodes CASSHQRADSYEQYF.

This rearrangement joins TRBV27 to TRBJ2-7; D unclear. Germline CDR1 MNHEY, CDR2 SMNVEV (reference sequence). The CDR3 length is 11 residues. The V end was cut by 5 bases, the J end by 0 bases, with 2 bases between. This chain's CDR3 is CASSRSYEQYF. The CDR3 bases are TGTGCCAGCAGTCGCTCCTACGAGCAGTACTTC.

The rearrangement links TRBV12-5 to TRBJ2-1, with 13 bases that match TRBD2. J gave up 3 bases and V 5 bases, and 13 bases lay outside the gene matches. The CDR3 has 19 amino acids. Germline V gene data show CDR1 as LGHNT and CDR2 as FRNRAP. The CDR3 sequence: CASGRLGTSGTRFYNEQFF. CDR3 sequence (DNA): TGTGCTAGTGGTCGACTCGGGACTAGCGGGACCCGATTCTACAATGAGCAGTTCTTC.

The chain employs TRBV2 and TRBJ2-7, with D unresolved. Germline V gives CDR1 SNHLY, CDR2 FYNNEI. V was shortened by 5 bases and J by 6 bases, with 11 bases between the two germline ends. The CDR3 extends over 12 amino acids. The CDR3 sequence is CASSSTGGEQYF. In DNA form, the CDR3 reads TGTGCCAGCAGTTCCACTGGTGGCGAGCAGTACTTC.

The chain joins TRBV13 to TRBJ2-3; 7 bases match TRBD2. V was pared by 1 base and J by 5 bases, with 6 bases of the junction left unmatched. There are 15 residues in the CDR3. CDR1 PRHDT and CDR2 FYEKMQ come from the germline V gene (reference sequence). The CDR3: CASSLDGRGVDTQYF. Written as DNA, the CDR3 is TGTGCCAGCAGCTTAGACGGCCGGGGGGTAGATACGCAGTATTTT.

This chain uses TRBV7-6 with TRBJ2-7; 8 bases align to TRBD2. V shed 4 bases, J shed 7 bases, and the junction held 9 bases outside the gene matches. The CDR3 has 14 amino acids. Germline assignment: CDR1 SGHVS and CDR2 FNYEAQ. Written as DNA, the CDR3 is TGTGCCAGCAGCTCCAATGCGGGAGGACGGGAGCAGTACTTC. Encoded protein: CASSSNAGGREQYF. Combining the CDR3 with reference TRBV7-6 and TRBJ2-7 gives the whole variable domain GAGVSQSPRYKVTKRGQDVALRCDPISGHVSLYWYRQALGQGPEFLTYFNYEAQQDKSGLPNDRFSAERPEGSISTLTIQRTEQRDSAMYRCASSSNAGGREQYFGPGTRLTVT.

This clone turned up a few times. The rearrangement links TRBV4-1 to TRBJ2-1, with a tentative D call TRBD2 (6 bases). The CDR3 has 17 amino acids. Germline loops: CDR1 MGHRA, CDR2 YSYEKL. V gave up 0 bases and J gave up 0 bases, with 12 bases separating them. In DNA form, the CDR3 reads TGCGCCAGCAGCCAAGATGGGCCTAGCGACTCCTACAATGAGCAGTTCTTC. This gives the protein CASSQDGPSDSYNEQFF.

The rearrangement joins TRBV11-2 to TRBJ2-7, with TRBD2 matching over 10 bases. CDR1 is SGHAT and CDR2 is FQNNGV in the germline V gene. V lost 1 base to trimming and J lost 2 bases; unmatched junction nucleotides: 8. There are 17 residues in the CDR3. CDR3 sequence reads: CASSLVDVSGRPYEQYF. DNA for the CDR3: TGTGCCAGCAGCTTAGTTGATGTTAGCGGGAGGCCCTACGAGCAGTACTTC.

In this sample, this clone turned up a few times. V usage is TRBV28 and J usage is TRBJ1-1; weak D call: TRBD1 (5 bases). Trimming left V 4 bases short and J 7 bases short, with 10 bases between. The CDR3 sequence is 12 residues long. Germline V lookup: CDR1 MDHEN, CDR2 SYDVKM. Here the CDR3 DNA reads TGTGCCAGCAGTTCTCGACAGAATGAAGCTTTCTTT. It is translated as CASSSRQNEAFF.

This chain connects TRBV19 to TRBJ1-1; possibly TRBD1 for D (6 bases). With 1 base removed from V and 3 bases from J, the gap between germline ends came to 9 bases. CDR1 is LNHDA and CDR2 is SQIVND in the germline V gene (reference sequence). The CDR3 has 14 amino acids. Here the CDR3 reads CASSIAGAHTEAFF. The CDR3 coding sequence is TGTGCCAGTAGTATAGCAGGGGCGCACACTGAAGCTTTCTTT.

J is TRBJ2-3 and V is TRBV11-2; tentatively, D is TRBD2 (5 bases). This CDR3 has 16 amino acids. The germline V and J ends were trimmed by 5 bases and 4 bases, with 19 bases remaining between them. Germline CDR1 SGHAT, CDR2 FQNNGV. CDR3 bases: TGTGCCAGCAGCACCTCCGGGCAGTTGAGGGCAGATACGCAGTATTTT. It codes for CASSTSGQLRADTQYF.

The genes are TRBV4-1 and TRBJ2-7; 10 nucleotides align to TRBD1. The V segment lost 0 bases and the J segment 3 bases; nucleotides outside the gene matches: 2. Looked up from germline, CDR1 is MGHRA and CDR2 is YSYEKL. CDR3 length: 15 residues. CDR3 in amino acids: CASSQDRTGGYEQYF. In DNA form, the CDR3 reads TGCGCCAGCAGCCAAGACCGGACAGGGGGCTACGAGCAGTACTTC.

The chain joins TRBV13 to TRBJ2-2, with a tentative D call TRBD2 (7 bases). The V gene's germline CDR1 is PRHDT and CDR2 FYEKMQ (reference sequence). The CDR3 contains 23 residues. V lost 5 bases, J lost 0 bases, and 34 bases lay in between. This CDR3 is CASSVLTPGTRASGRSNTGELFF. The CDR3 nucleotides are TGTGCCAGCAGCGTACTCACTCCCGGGACAAGGGCTAGCGGAAGGTCGAACACCGGGGAGCTGTTTTTT.

CDR3 sequence: CASGLVNGSYEQYF. In DNA form, the CDR3 reads TGTGCTAGTGGTTTGGTAAATGGCAGCTACGAGCAGTACTTC. This chain joins TRBV12-5 and TRBJ2-7, with D unclear. Trimming removed 0 bases from V and 3 bases from J, with 9 bases in between. The CDR3 has 14 amino acids. The germline V gene has CDR1 LGHNT and CDR2 FRNRAP.

V is TRBV4-1 and J is TRBJ2-2; 11 bases map to TRBD2. Germline V CDR1 and CDR2: MGHRA, YSYEKL. V lost 0 bases, J lost 0 bases, and 6 bases stayed unmatched. The CDR3 runs to 19 residues. The CDR3 spells CASSQDQGSGRANTGELFF. The CDR3 region has the DNA TGCGCCAGCAGCCAAGATCAGGGTAGCGGGAGGGCGAACACCGGGGAGCTGTTTTTT.